These T cell receptor beta chains were read from a single sample in a study of blood T cells in healthy people across ages. TCRdb ran MiXCR on the 5' RACE reads and lists one entry per CDR3 protein. The sample lists 540,000 or so distinct CDR3 sequences, 40% to 55% occurring once. The sequenced material came from blood. These receptors all come from a man at least 80 years old in good health. CDR3s include the opening cysteine and the closing phenylalanine or tryptophan. Fields, in order: clone size, D gene, V gene, J gene, CDR3 DNA, CDR3 protein. A D gene is named only where the DNA matches it firmly. For some rows the clone size is stated as once, few or many, or as a class when expanded; others skip it.

clone size: NA
D gene: NA
V gene: TRBV28
J gene: TRBJ2-7
CDR3 DNA: TGTGCCAGCAGCCCTCCCCGCAGGGTAGGCTACGAGCAGTACTTC
CDR3 protein: CASSPPRRVGYEQYF

clone size: NA
D gene: NA
V gene: TRBV20-1
J gene: TRBJ1-4
CDR3 DNA: TGCAGTGCTTGGACAGACCCTAATGAAAAACTGTTTTTT
CDR3 protein: CSAWTDPNEKLFF

clone size: NA
D gene: NA
V gene: TRBV10-3
J gene: TRBJ1-5
CDR3 DNA: TGTGCCATCAGTGAGTCCTCGGGACATACAGGCAATCAGCCCCAGCATTTT
CDR3 protein: CAISESSGHTGNQPQHF

clone size: few
D gene: TRBD1
V gene: TRBV4-1
J gene: TRBJ2-7
CDR3 DNA: TGCGCCAGCAGCCAAGACCTACAGGGGTTCTACGAGCAGTACTTC
CDR3 protein: CASSQDLQGFYEQYF

clone size: NA
D gene: TRBD2
V gene: TRBV20-1
J gene: TRBJ2-7
CDR3 DNA: TGCAGTGCCGGAAGCGGGACTAGCGGGGACGAGCAGTACTTC
CDR3 protein: CSAGSGTSGDEQYF

clone size: NA
D gene: TRBD2
V gene: TRBV11-2
J gene: TRBJ2-1
CDR3 DNA: TGTGCCAGCAGCTACTCAGGGACTAGCAAGGGTGAGCAGTTCTTC
CDR3 protein: CASSYSGTSKGEQFF

clone size: once
D gene: NA
V gene: TRBV29-1
J gene: TRBJ2-3
CDR3 DNA: TGCAGCGTTGAAGATCTTAGATTAACAGATACGCAGTATTTT
CDR3 protein: CSVEDLRLTDTQYF

clone size: NA
D gene: NA
V gene: TRBV3-1
J gene: TRBJ2-1
CDR3 DNA: TGTGCCAGCAGTCGCGGGACTCCCTACAATGAGCAGTTCTTC
CDR3 protein: CASSRGTPYNEQFF

clone size: few
D gene: NA
V gene: TRBV6-6
J gene: TRBJ1-1
CDR3 DNA: TGTGCCAGCAGTTGCTCTACCGTGAACACTGAAGCTTTCTTT
CDR3 protein: CASSCSTVNTEAFF

clone size: NA
D gene: NA
V gene: TRBV6-2/TRBV6-3
J gene: TRBJ1-5
CDR3 DNA: TGTGTCAGCAGCCACGCGGGCCCCCAACGTCAGCCCCAGCATTTT
CDR3 protein: CVSSHAGPQRQPQHF

clone size: NA
D gene: NA
V gene: TRBV10-3
J gene: TRBJ2-5
CDR3 DNA: TGTGCCATCAGTGCTGGATTAAAGACCCAGTACTTC
CDR3 protein: CAISAGLKTQYF

clone size: NA
D gene: TRBD1
V gene: TRBV18
J gene: TRBJ1-2
CDR3 DNA: TGTGCCAGCTCACCGAGGGGACCGACAGGGGGCTCAAACTATGGCTACACCTTC
CDR3 protein: CASSPRGPTGGSNYGYTF

clone size: NA
D gene: NA
V gene: TRBV7-2
J gene: TRBJ1-1
CDR3 DNA: TGTGCCAGCAGGAGAGGGGGGGGCTTGAACACTGAAGCTTTCTTT
CDR3 protein: CASRRGGGLNTEAFF

clone size: NA
D gene: NA
V gene: TRBV9
J gene: TRBJ2-5
CDR3 DNA: TGTGCCAGCAGCTCCCGTAACCGTCCCGAGACCCAGTACTTC
CDR3 protein: CASSSRNRPETQYF

clone size: NA
D gene: TRBD1
V gene: TRBV7-3
J gene: TRBJ2-3
CDR3 DNA: TGTGCCAGCAGCCCCAGGACAGGCCCAGGGGATACGCAGTATTTT
CDR3 protein: CASSPRTGPGDTQYF

clone size: many
D gene: TRBD1
V gene: TRBV7-9
J gene: TRBJ2-2
CDR3 DNA: TGTGCCAGCAGCTTTCCGCGACAGGGGGAAACCGGGGAGCTGTTTTTT
CDR3 protein: CASSFPRQGETGELFF

clone size: few
D gene: NA
V gene: TRBV9
J gene: TRBJ2-1
CDR3 DNA: TGTGCCAGCAGCGTACAGGGCGACAATGAGCAGTTCTTC
CDR3 protein: CASSVQGDNEQFF

clone size: NA
D gene: NA
V gene: TRBV7-2
J gene: TRBJ2-7
CDR3 DNA: TGTGCCAGCAGCTTAGCGGGCAGGAACTCCTACGAGCAGTACTTC
CDR3 protein: CASSLAGRNSYEQYF

clone size: NA
D gene: NA
V gene: TRBV6-2/TRBV6-3
J gene: TRBJ2-7
CDR3 DNA: TGTGCCAGCAGTTACCCGGGACACCTCTCCTACGAGCAGTACTTC
CDR3 protein: CASSYPGHLSYEQYF

clone size: few
D gene: NA
V gene: TRBV4-3
J gene: TRBJ2-2
CDR3 DNA: TGCGCCAGCAGCCAAGATGGGCGGACCTTCGGCGGGGAGCTGTTTTTT
CDR3 protein: CASSQDGRTFGGELFF

clone size: NA
D gene: TRBD1
V gene: TRBV27
J gene: TRBJ1-1
CDR3 DNA: TGTGCCAGCAGGATCCGATCACAGGGGGCAAACACTGAAGCTTTCTTT
CDR3 protein: CASRIRSQGANTEAFF

clone size: NA
D gene: NA
V gene: TRBV3-1
J gene: TRBJ2-7
CDR3 DNA: TGTGCCAGCAGCCCCGGGACAAACTCCTACGAACAGTACTTC
CDR3 protein: CASSPGTNSYEQYF

clone size: NA
D gene: TRBD1
V gene: TRBV5-1
J gene: TRBJ2-1
CDR3 DNA: TGCGCCAGCAGCACCTCAGGGGACAGTTCTTACAATGAGCAGTTCTTC
CDR3 protein: CASSTSGDSSYNEQFF

clone size: NA
D gene: NA
V gene: TRBV4-1
J gene: TRBJ2-1
CDR3 DNA: TGCGCCAGCAGCCAACTTAGGAGATACAATGAGCAGTTCTTC
CDR3 protein: CASSQLRRYNEQFF

clone size: NA
D gene: TRBD2
V gene: TRBV9
J gene: TRBJ2-3
CDR3 DNA: TGTGCCAGCAGCTACCTTTCGGGGGGGGCCCAAGATACGCAGTATTTT
CDR3 protein: CASSYLSGGAQDTQYF

clone size: NA
D gene: NA
V gene: TRBV20-1
J gene: TRBJ2-7
CDR3 DNA: TGCAGTGCTAATAGGGACGCCTACTACGAGCAGTACTTC
CDR3 protein: CSANRDAYYEQYF

clone size: NA
D gene: NA
V gene: TRBV13
J gene: TRBJ1-1
CDR3 DNA: TGTGCCAGCAGCCGACCCCTAGAGGCCCCCAACACTGAAGCTTTCTTT
CDR3 protein: CASSRPLEAPNTEAFF

clone size: few
D gene: NA
V gene: TRBV18
J gene: TRBJ1-2
CDR3 DNA: TGTGCCAGCTCACCAAGGGACATCAATAACTATGGCTACACCTTC
CDR3 protein: CASSPRDINNYGYTF

clone size: once
D gene: NA
V gene: TRBV6-2/TRBV6-3
J gene: TRBJ2-5
CDR3 DNA: TGTGCCAGCAGCCATCTGACAGAAGAGACCCAGTACTTC
CDR3 protein: CASSHLTEETQYF

clone size: NA
D gene: TRBD2
V gene: TRBV20-1
J gene: TRBJ2-1
CDR3 DNA: TGCAGTGCTAGGCCTAGCGGGAGGGGGCAGTTCTTC
CDR3 protein: CSARPSGRGQFF

clone size: NA
D gene: NA
V gene: TRBV21-1
J gene: TRBJ2-1
CDR3 DNA: TGTGCCAGCAGCAAAGCCGTCATTAGCGGGAGGGCCGCAAATGAGCAGTTCTTC
CDR3 protein: CASSKAVISGRAANEQFF

clone size: NA
D gene: NA
V gene: TRBV7-7
J gene: TRBJ2-3
CDR3 DNA: TGTGCTAGCAGCTTAGTCGGGGGTCGAGATACGCAGTATTTT
CDR3 protein: CASSLVGGRDTQYF

clone size: NA
D gene: NA
V gene: TRBV3-1
J gene: TRBJ2-5
CDR3 DNA: TGTGCCAGCAGCTGGGGCACAGGGTCCCAAGAGACCCAGTACTTC
CDR3 protein: CASSWGTGSQETQYF

clone size: NA
D gene: TRBD1
V gene: TRBV10-2
J gene: TRBJ1-2
CDR3 DNA: TGCGCCAGCAGCCCGGAGGGGACAGGGGGCTATGGCTACACCTTC
CDR3 protein: CASSPEGTGGYGYTF

clone size: NA
D gene: NA
V gene: TRBV12-3/TRBV12-4
J gene: TRBJ2-7
CDR3 DNA: TGTGCCAGCGGTCCCGGACAGAGAAAGACCAATGAGCAGTACTTC
CDR3 protein: CASGPGQRKTNEQYF

clone size: NA
D gene: TRBD2
V gene: TRBV12-3/TRBV12-4
J gene: TRBJ2-1
CDR3 DNA: TGTGCCAGCAGCAAAGCGACTAGCGGGGACTCGGATGAGCAGTTCTTC
CDR3 protein: CASSKATSGDSDEQFF

clone size: NA
D gene: NA
V gene: TRBV7-9
J gene: TRBJ2-1
CDR3 DNA: TGTGCCAGCAGCTTAGCGCCTATGGGACATAACAATGAGCAGTTCTTC
CDR3 protein: CASSLAPMGHNNEQFF

clone size: NA
D gene: NA
V gene: TRBV29-1
J gene: TRBJ1-1
CDR3 DNA: TGCAGCGGAGGGGGGAACACTGAAGCTTTCTTT
CDR3 protein: CSGGGNTEAFF

clone size: NA
D gene: TRBD1
V gene: TRBV27
J gene: TRBJ1-6
CDR3 DNA: TGTGCCAGCAGTTCCCCGGGACAGGGGCTTTCCGGCTCACCCCTCCACTTT
CDR3 protein: CASSSPGQGLSGSPLHF

clone size: NA
D gene: TRBD1
V gene: TRBV2
J gene: TRBJ1-1
CDR3 DNA: TGTGCCAGTGACAGGGAACGAAACACTGAAGCTTTCTTT
CDR3 protein: CASDRERNTEAFF

clone size: NA
D gene: TRBD2
V gene: TRBV29-1
J gene: TRBJ2-7
CDR3 DNA: TGCAGCGTTGAACTAGCGGGATACGAGCAGTACTTC
CDR3 protein: CSVELAGYEQYF

clone size: NA
D gene: TRBD2
V gene: TRBV27
J gene: TRBJ2-7
CDR3 DNA: TGTGCCAGCAGTTTAGGGCCAGCGGGAGTACGGAGCGAGCAGTACTTC
CDR3 protein: CASSLGPAGVRSEQYF

clone size: NA
D gene: TRBD2
V gene: TRBV27
J gene: TRBJ2-1
CDR3 DNA: TGTGCCAGCAGTAACCCTAGCGGCCTCTACAATGAGCAGTTCTTC
CDR3 protein: CASSNPSGLYNEQFF

clone size: NA
D gene: TRBD1
V gene: TRBV4-3
J gene: TRBJ1-2
CDR3 DNA: TGCGCCAGCAGCCAAGATAGGGGGCGGGGTGGCTACACCTTC
CDR3 protein: CASSQDRGRGGYTF